The sequence of this TCR beta chain was determined in a study of beta chain features in type 1 diabetes. Regarding the study as a whole: Shorter TCRB CDR3s, moderately but significantly so, were found in Type 1 diabetes patients in all four CD4+ subsets.

Reverse transcription of all isolated RNA meant that expressed TCRB transcripts were sequenced. Here immunoSEQ multiplex PCR was the method, and the copy in TCRdb shows in-frame clones only, minus some. The sample shows 430,000 or so clones, approximately 10% of them seen only once. Germline CDR1 and CDR2: SGHTA and FQGNSA. With 5 bases clipped from V and 3 bases from J, the junction kept 4 bases outside the gene matches. The CDR3 has 15 residues. This clone was seen a handful of times. The target antigen is unknown. This sequence joins TRBV7-2 and TRBJ2-7; 13 bases fit TRBD2. The sequencing input was naive CD4+ T cells from blood. This TCR derives from a woman between 18 and 29 years old in good health. CDR3 loop: CASSQGLAGVYEQYF. The CDR3 DNA is TGTGCCAGCAGCCAAGGACTAGCGGGAGTCTACGAGCAGTACTTC.